The rows below give T cell receptor beta chains drawn from one sample of a study of long-term antiretroviral therapy in people with HIV. Measured with immunoSEQ multiplex PCR; TCRdb has only the in-frame clones, and not every one. This table holds some 18,000 clones, over 70% found once. The starting material was unsorted PBMCs, obtained less than 2.2 years before starting antiretroviral therapy. These receptors were collected from a young man with HIV. CDR3s include the opening cysteine and the closing phenylalanine or tryptophan. A D gene is named only where the DNA matches it firmly. The size of a clone is reported for some rows only, either as once, few or many, or as a class for expanded clones.

J gene: TRBJ1-3; clone size: once; V gene: TRBV7-2; D gene: -; CDR3 DNA: TGTGCCAGCAGCTTACTTGAGGGGTCTGGAAACACCATATATTTT; CDR3 protein: CASSLLEGSGNTIYF
J gene: TRBJ2-7; clone size: few; V gene: TRBV19; D gene: -; CDR3 DNA: TGTGCCAGTAGTCCCCGATTAGGGCAGGGGCCAGCGAGCTCCTACGAGCAGTACTTC; CDR3 protein: CASSPRLGQGPASSYEQYF
J gene: TRBJ2-1; clone size: -; V gene: TRBV11-3; D gene: -; CDR3 DNA: TGTGCCAGCAGCGCTCCTAGATACAATGAGCAGTTCTTC; CDR3 protein: CASSAPRYNEQFF
J gene: TRBJ1-2; clone size: once; V gene: TRBV11-1; D gene: TRBD1; CDR3 DNA: TGTGCCAGCAGCAAACAACAGGGGGTATTGGACTATGGCTACACCTTC; CDR3 protein: CASSKQQGVLDYGYTF
J gene: TRBJ2-7; clone size: few; V gene: TRBV18; D gene: -; CDR3 DNA: TGTGCCAGCTCACCAATCAGTACAGCCTACGAGCAGTACTTC; CDR3 protein: CASSPISTAYEQYF
J gene: TRBJ2-5; clone size: -; V gene: TRBV28; D gene: -; CDR3 DNA: TGTGCCAGCCGCCCGGCAGGTCAAGCCCAAGAGACCCAGTACTTC; CDR3 protein: CASRPAGQAQETQYF
J gene: TRBJ1-5; clone size: -; V gene: TRBV30; D gene: -; CDR3 DNA: TGTGCCTGGAGTAATTACGGGGGAGGCAATCAGCCCCAGCATTTT; CDR3 protein: CAWSNYGGGNQPQHF
J gene: TRBJ2-7; clone size: -; V gene: TRBV7-9; D gene: TRBD2; CDR3 DNA: TGTGCCAGCAGCCCAAAGGTGGGACTAGCGGGAGGCCCCTACGAGCAGTACTTC; CDR3 protein: CASSPKVGLAGGPYEQYF
J gene: TRBJ2-4; clone size: -; V gene: TRBV4-3; D gene: TRBD1; CDR3 DNA: TGCGCCAGCAGCCAAAACCGGGACAGGGGTGGGGACGCCAAAAACATTCAGTACTTC; CDR3 protein: CASSQNRDRGGDAKNIQYF
J gene: TRBJ2-1; clone size: -; V gene: TRBV6-1; D gene: -; CDR3 DNA: TGTGCCAGCAGTGACCCCCTATCGGGGGGCCACAATGAGCAGTTCTTC; CDR3 protein: CASSDPLSGGHNEQFF
J gene: TRBJ2-3; clone size: -; V gene: TRBV2; D gene: -; CDR3 DNA: TGTGCCAGCTACAGGGGGGGAGTAGATACGCAGTATTTT; CDR3 protein: CASYRGGVDTQYF
J gene: TRBJ1-5; clone size: -; V gene: TRBV7-2; D gene: -; CDR3 DNA: TGTGCCAGCAGCTTAGGAAGTCAGCCCCAGCATTTT; CDR3 protein: CASSLGSQPQHF
J gene: TRBJ2-3; clone size: -; V gene: TRBV2; D gene: TRBD1; CDR3 DNA: TGTGCCACCTGGGACAGGAGGGCGGATACGCAGTATTTT; CDR3 protein: CATWDRRADTQYF
J gene: TRBJ2-4; clone size: -; V gene: TRBV5-6; D gene: -; CDR3 DNA: TGTGCCAGCAGCTCGCAGGTATCCGGAAACATTCAGTACTTC; CDR3 protein: CASSSQVSGNIQYF
J gene: TRBJ2-7; clone size: -; V gene: TRBV7-9; D gene: -; CDR3 DNA: TGTGCCAGCAGCTTAGCTGGGGAGTTCGAGCAGTACTTC; CDR3 protein: CASSLAGEFEQYF
J gene: TRBJ1-4; clone size: few; V gene: TRBV18; D gene: -; CDR3 DNA: TGTGCCAGCTCCGTAAATGAGGAAAAACTGTTTTTT; CDR3 protein: CASSVNEEKLFF
J gene: TRBJ2-7; clone size: -; V gene: TRBV7-7; D gene: -; CDR3 DNA: TGTGCTAGCAACAACCGGGACCGAAACTACGAGCAGTACTTC; CDR3 protein: CASNNRDRNYEQYF
J gene: TRBJ1-2; clone size: -; V gene: TRBV4-1; D gene: TRBD1; CDR3 DNA: TGCGCCAGCAGCCACACGGGACAGGGGGCGCAGAACTATGGCTACACCTTC; CDR3 protein: CASSHTGQGAQNYGYTF
J gene: TRBJ2-5; clone size: -; V gene: TRBV10-2; D gene: -; CDR3 DNA: TGCGCCAGCAGGAAAGGGATAGAGACCCAGTACTTC; CDR3 protein: CASRKGIETQYF
J gene: TRBJ2-4; clone size: -; V gene: TRBV18; D gene: -; CDR3 DNA: TGTGCCAGCTCGCTCGGGGCGGCCAAAAACATTCAGTACTTC; CDR3 protein: CASSLGAAKNIQYF